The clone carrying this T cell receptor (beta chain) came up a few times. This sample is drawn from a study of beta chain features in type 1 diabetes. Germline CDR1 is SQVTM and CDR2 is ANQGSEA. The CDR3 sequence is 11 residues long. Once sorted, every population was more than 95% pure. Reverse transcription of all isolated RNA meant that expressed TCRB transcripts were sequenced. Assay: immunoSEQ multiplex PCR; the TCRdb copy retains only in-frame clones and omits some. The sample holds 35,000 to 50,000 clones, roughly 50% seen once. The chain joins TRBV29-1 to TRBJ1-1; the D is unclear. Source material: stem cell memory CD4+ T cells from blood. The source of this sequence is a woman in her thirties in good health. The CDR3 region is CTGRTNTEAFF. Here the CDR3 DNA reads TGCACCGGACGGACTAACACTGAAGCTTTCTTT.